This entry describes one TCR beta chain. The data derive from a study of blood T cell repertoires in COVID-19. Study overall: The United States, Italy and Spain provided the acute and convalescent COVID-19 samples. Sources were T cells, B-cell-depleted T cells, or PBMCs; the material itself was cDNA or gDNA.

The CDR3 length is 15 residues. With 1 base removed from V and 2 bases from J, the gap between germline ends came to 10 bases. CDR1 SGHAT and CDR2 FQDESV come from the germline V gene (reference sequence). Original methodology: Estimation of nucleated cell counts relied on the amplification of reference gene primers. Produced via immunoSEQ multiplex PCR; TCRdb's table is partial and in-frame only. V, J and clone size derive from that table, while D and trimming were established from the DNA sequence. The sample includes over 200,000 clones, about four fifths seen only once; the top ten take approximately 12%.

Sequenced sample: peripheral blood. The sequence derives from a woman in her thirties or forties with acute or convalescent COVID-19. The chain joins TRBV11-1 to TRBJ2-3, with D possibly TRBD2 on 6 matching bases. The CDR3 DNA follows: TGTGCCAGCAGCTTAGGCGCGGGAAACACAGATACGCAGTATTTT. Amino acid sequence: CASSLGAGNTDTQYF.